The clone carrying this T cell receptor beta chain showed up many times. Its antigen remains unidentified. Amplified regions were TCR beta CDR3 sequences from RNA transcripts. The TCR CDR3 was amplified in a first-round RT-PCR using the HTBI primer set. TCRdb called the multiplex PCR reads again in MiXCR, with one record for every CDR3 protein. The table records around 450,000 distinct CDR3 sequences, less than 20% of them present only once. V gave up 3 bases and J gave up 6 bases; unmatched junction bases: 6. This CDR3 has 14 amino acids. CDR1 is SGHRS and CDR2 is YFSETQ in the germline V gene. Diagnoses were established using clinical symptoms, serum thyroxine and TRAb, thyroid ultrasound and orbital computed tomography. These data are taken from a study of T cells in Graves' hyperthyroidism and ophthalmopathy. Study summary: The authors collected peripheral blood at initial diagnosis, before any treatment.

Study conclusions and caveats: The majority of expanded thyroid clonotypes above 0.001 also appeared in blood. In validation, the model predicted ophthalmopathy. These predictions came a median roughly seven months before onset.

The sequenced sample was blood. This clonotype was obtained from a woman aged 18-29 years with Graves' hyperthyroidism. This sequence joins TRBV5-1 and TRBJ2-7, with TRBD2 matching 10 bases. The CDR3 nucleotides read TGCGCCAGCAGCTACGGACTAGCGGTCGGCGAGCAGTACTTC. This sequence encodes CASSYGLAVGEQYF.